The T cell receptor beta chain described here comes from a study of blood T cell repertoires in COVID-19. Overall study context: From T cells, B-cell-depleted T cells, or PBMCs came the material, which was cDNA or gDNA.

Clones were sequenced by immunoSEQ multiplex PCR, and TCRdb holds only the in-frame ones, with some missing. The table lists 300,000 to 350,000 clones, about 90% of them singletons, with about 2% in the top ten. This TCR was recovered from a man aged 18 to 30 with active or convalescent COVID-19. Sequencing was performed on peripheral blood.

The CDR3 sequence is CATSREGDRVPYEQYF. Written as DNA, the CDR3 is TGTGCCACCAGCAGAGAGGGGGACAGGGTGCCCTACGAGCAGTACTTC. This chain joins TRBV15 and TRBJ2-7, with 9 bases lining up with TRBD1. Losses at the gene ends were 0 bases for V and 2 bases for J; bases not matched to a gene: 5. There are 16 residues in the CDR3. The V gene's germline CDR1 is LNHNV and CDR2 YYDKDF (reference sequence).